A selection of T cell receptor beta chains follows, all from one sample in a study of blood T cell repertoires in COVID-19. Produced via immunoSEQ multiplex PCR; TCRdb's table is partial and in-frame only. The sample records about 55,000 clones, 70% to 90% being singletons. Specimen: peripheral blood. The receptors shown here come from a man in his fifties or sixties with acute or convalescent COVID-19. Each CDR3 is given with its conserved first and last residue. D genes are given only for firm matches. Clone size is not always given. Where it is, it says once, few, many or a class for expanded clones.

>.|TRBJ2-5|TRBV7-3|.
TGTGCCAGCAGCTTAAGCGCAGGGGCAGGGGAGACCCAGTACTTC
CASSLSAGAGETQYF
>.|TRBJ2-2|TRBV28|TRBD2
TGTGCCAGCAGTTTTACTAGCGGGAAGCGCGGGGAGCTGTTTTTT
CASSFTSGKRGELFF
>.|TRBJ1-2|TRBV7-2|TRBD1
TGTGCCAGCAGCGGACAGGGGACGACTTGGGGCTACACCTTC
CASSGQGTTWGYTF
>.|TRBJ1-5|TRBV6-6|TRBD1
TGTGCCAGCAGTGGATCAGGGGGCTCGCCCCAGCATTTT
CASSGSGGSPQHF
>.|TRBJ1-6|TRBV30|TRBD1
TGTGCCTGGAGTGGGACAGGGGATTCACCCCTCCACTTT
CAWSGTGDSPLHF
>.|TRBJ2-2|TRBV6-2/TRBV6-3|TRBD1
TGTGCCAGCAGTTACTGGACAGGGACAGCCGGGGAGCTGTTTTTT
CASSYWTGTAGELFF
>few|TRBJ1-2|TRBV4-1|.
TGCGCCAGCAGCCAAGATATATCGACAGACTATGGCTACACCTTC
CASSQDISTDYGYTF
>.|TRBJ2-3|TRBV28|TRBD2
TGTGCCAGCAGTTTAGCAGCGGGAGGGCCAATAGGCACAGATACGCAGTATTTT
CASSLAAGGPIGTDTQYF
>.|TRBJ1-2|TRBV6-5|.
TGTGCCAGCAGTCCCGGGAGTTCCTATGGCTACACCTTC
CASSPGSSYGYTF
>.|TRBJ2-4|TRBV28|.
TGTGCCAGCAGTTTAGATGGGCAGAAAAACATTCAGTACTTC
CASSLDGQKNIQYF
>.|TRBJ2-7|TRBV7-2|TRBD2
TGTGCCAGCAGCTTAGCACTAGCGGGAGGATACGAGCAGTACTTC
CASSLALAGGYEQYF
>.|TRBJ2-2|TRBV6-2/TRBV6-3|.
TGTGCCAGCAGTTACATTGGGCAGTCCTTCCCCGGGGAGCTGTTTTTT
CASSYIGQSFPGELFF
>.|TRBJ2-2|TRBV30|TRBD2
TGTGCCTGGAGCTACCTACTCGGGGGGGCCGGGGAGCTGTTTTTT
CAWSYLLGGAGELFF
>.|TRBJ2-7|TRBV7-3|TRBD1
TGTGCCAGCAGCCTAGGACAGGGGGACTCCTACGAGCAGTACTTC
CASSLGQGDSYEQYF
>.|TRBJ2-7|TRBV7-9|.
TGTGCCAGCAGCTTAGTGGTTACAGGGAGCTCCTACGAGCAGTACTTC
CASSLVVTGSSYEQYF
>.|TRBJ2-7|TRBV6-2/TRBV6-3|TRBD2
TGTGCCAGCAGCCCACGACCCCCCGGGACTAGGCCCCGGGAGCAGTACTTC
CASSPRPPGTRPREQYF
>once|TRBJ2-7|TRBV9|.
TGTGCCAGCAGCGTAGGGGTAGCGGAAGCCTACGAGCAGTACTTC
CASSVGVAEAYEQYF
>once|TRBJ1-6|TRBV6-5|.
TGTGCCAGCAGTTTGGGCGAGGACAATAATTCACCCCTCCACTTT
CASSLGEDNNSPLHF
>.|TRBJ2-3|TRBV4-3|.
TGCGCCAGCAGCCAAGGGGCGCAGGGGATAGATACGCAGTATTTT
CASSQGAQGIDTQYF
>.|TRBJ1-3|TRBV24-1|.
TGTGCCACAAGGGGTGATTCTGGAAACACCATATATTTT
CATRGDSGNTIYF
>.|TRBJ2-3|TRBV6-2/TRBV6-3|.
TGTGCCAGCAGTTACGAAGGGGGTCACACAGATACGCAGTATTTT
CASSYEGGHTDTQYF
>.|TRBJ2-2|TRBV6-5|.
TGTGCCAGCAGTTACTCGACTGGAGCGAACACCGGGGAGCTGTTTTTT
CASSYSTGANTGELFF
>few|TRBJ1-4|TRBV15|.
TGTGCCACCAGCAGAGATTCCCGCGGTGTGGAAAAACTGTTTTTT
CATSRDSRGVEKLFF
>.|TRBJ1-2|TRBV5-1|TRBD1
TGCGCCAGCAGTCCACAGGGGGATAGCTATGGCTACACCTTC
CASSPQGDSYGYTF
>.|TRBJ2-1|TRBV28|TRBD2
TGTGCCAGCAGTCGACTAGCGGGAACCTACAATGAGCAGTTCTTC
CASSRLAGTYNEQFF
>.|TRBJ2-3|TRBV29-1|TRBD1
TGCAGCGTTCTCCGGGACAGGGGCACAGATACGCAGTATTTT
CSVLRDRGTDTQYF
>.|TRBJ2-2|TRBV27|TRBD2
TGTGCCAGCAGTTCGCCGGGACTAGCGCTGAACACCGGGGAGCTGTTTTTT
CASSSPGLALNTGELFF
>few|TRBJ2-1|TRBV9|TRBD2
TGTGCCAGCAGCCCCTACCCCCGGGAGGAGGGTGAGCAGTTCTTC
CASSPYPREEGEQFF
>.|TRBJ2-5|TRBV6-1|.
TGTGCCAGCGCAACAGGGAATGGAGAGACCCAGTACTTC
CASATGNGETQYF
>.|TRBJ2-7|TRBV30|TRBD2
TGTGCCTGGAGTATACCGGGACTAGCGTTTCAGCAGTACTTC
CAWSIPGLAFQQYF
>.|TRBJ1-2|TRBV11-2|.
TGTGCCAGCAGCTTTCCGGAGGGGAACTATGGCTACACCTTC
CASSFPEGNYGYTF
>.|TRBJ1-2|TRBV6-5|TRBD1
TGTGCCAGCAGTTACCCAAACAGGGGGGAAGATATAGGCTACACCTTC
CASSYPNRGEDIGYTF
>.|TRBJ1-4|TRBV28|.
TGTGCCAGCAGTTTGGGCGGGGAGCAGGAAAAACTGTTTTTT
CASSLGGEQEKLFF
>few|TRBJ1-1|TRBV6-2/TRBV6-3|.
TGTGCCAGCAGTTACTCGCTTAGGGTTGTGCAGGGTAATGCTGAAGCTTTCTTT
CASSYSLRVVQGNAEAFF
>.|TRBJ2-1|TRBV4-3|TRBD2
TGCGCCAGCAGCCAAGATGCTGGGGAGACTAGCGGGATCAAGGGTCTCAATGAGCAGTTCTTC
CASSQDAGETSGIKGLNEQFF
>.|TRBJ2-2|TRBV28|TRBD2
TGTGCCAGCAGTCGCCATAGCGGGAGAGGCGGGGAGCTGTTTTTT
CASSRHSGRGGELFF
>.|TRBJ1-1|TRBV7-2|.
TGTGCCAGCAGCCTGTTGAACACTGAAGCTTTCTTT
CASSLLNTEAFF
>.|TRBJ1-5|TRBV7-2|.
TGTGCCAGCAGCTTATGGCGGTCGAATCAGCCCCAGCATTTT
CASSLWRSNQPQHF
>.|TRBJ2-3|TRBV27|TRBD1
TGTGCCAGCAGTTCCCCGGGGACAGGGGGGGTCACAGATACGCAGTATTTT
CASSSPGTGGVTDTQYF
>.|TRBJ1-1|TRBV9|TRBD1
TGTGCCAGCAGCGAGGGACAGGGGATCGGAAGAGAGAACACTGAAGCTTTCTTT
CASSEGQGIGRENTEAFF
>once|TRBJ2-1|TRBV6-5|.
TGTGCCAGCAGTTACTCGAAGAGCGGATCCTACAATGAGCAGTTCTTC
CASSYSKSGSYNEQFF
>.|TRBJ1-2|TRBV9|.
TGTGCCAGCAGCGTAGGACAGGACCTTTATGGGTATGGCTACACCTTC
CASSVGQDLYGYGYTF
>.|TRBJ2-6|TRBV19|TRBD1
TGTGCCAGTATTCGTCCCGGGACAGGGGCTGGGGCCAACGTCCTGACTTTC
CASIRPGTGAGANVLTF
>once|TRBJ2-7|TRBV27|.
TGTGCCAGCAGTGTGGACTTCCCCTACGAGCAGTACTTC
CASSVDFPYEQYF
>few|TRBJ1-5|TRBV6-2/TRBV6-3|TRBD1
TGTGCCAGCAGTGGATCGGGACAGGGGCTGTATAGCAATCAGCCCCAGCATTTT
CASSGSGQGLYSNQPQHF
>.|TRBJ2-1|TRBV6-4|TRBD2
TGTGCCAGCAGCCCTACCCCGACTAGCGGGGAAAACAATGAGCAGTTCTTC
CASSPTPTSGENNEQFF
>.|TRBJ2-3|TRBV24-1|TRBD2
TGTGCCACCCCCCTAAGCGGGAGGGCCACAGATACGCAGTATTTT
CATPLSGRATDTQYF
>once|TRBJ1-5|TRBV24-1|TRBD1
TGTGCCACCAGTGATCGGGACAGGGGAATGCATTTT
CATSDRDRGMHF
>.|TRBJ2-3|TRBV9|.
TGTGCCAGCAGCCCCCAGGCCACCGGGATCAGCACAGATACGCAGTATTTT
CASSPQATGISTDTQYF
>.|TRBJ1-5|TRBV5-6|.
TGTGCCAGCACCCAGAAGCACAGGGCTAGCAATCAGCCCCAGCATTTT
CASTQKHRASNQPQHF
>once|TRBJ1-5|TRBV3-1/TRBV3-2|.
TGTGCCAGCAGCGACTATAGCAATCAGCCCCAGCATTTT
CASSDYSNQPQHF
>few|TRBJ1-1|TRBV7-2|.
TGTGCCAGCAGCTTACGTGGAGGCGACACTGAAGCTTTCTTT
CASSLRGGDTEAFF
>.|TRBJ2-7|TRBV12-5|.
TGTGCTAGTGGTTTGGGTGTTCCCCTAGAGCACGAGCAGTACTTC
CASGLGVPLEHEQYF
>.|TRBJ2-5|TRBV28|TRBD2
TGTGCCAGCAGGGGAGGGGCTAGCGGCCTCGAGACCCAGTACTTC
CASRGGASGLETQYF
>.|TRBJ2-1|TRBV11-3|.
TGTGCCAGCAGCTTAATAGACAGCTACAATGAGCAGTTCTTC
CASSLIDSYNEQFF